A selection of T cell receptor beta chains follows, all from one sample in a study of OX40 agonist ivuxolimab in advanced cancers. Measured with immunoSEQ multiplex PCR; TCRdb has only the in-frame clones, and not every one. The sample has tens of thousands of clones, roughly 94% seen once. This specimen was CD4+ or CD8+ T cells sorted from blood, taken in a trial of the OX40 agonist ivuxolimab. The receptors derive from an adult with an advanced solid tumor such as melanoma, head and neck, liver or kidney cancer. Each CDR3 is given with its conserved first and last residue. A D gene is named only where the DNA matches it firmly. Clone size appears in some rows only: once, few, many, or a class for an expanded clone.

d_call: -
v_call: TRBV4-2
j_call: TRBJ1-2
clone_size: medium-sized
cdr3_nt: TGTGCCAGCAGCCAGGGGGTGGGCGCATTCTATGGCTACACCTTC
cdr3_aa: CASSQGVGAFYGYTF

d_call: -
v_call: TRBV25-1
j_call: TRBJ2-5
clone_size: once
cdr3_nt: TGTGCCAGCAGTGAATGGGGAGAGACCCAGTACTTC
cdr3_aa: CASSEWGETQYF

d_call: -
v_call: TRBV5-5
j_call: TRBJ1-5
clone_size: -
cdr3_nt: TGTGCCAGCAGCTTGGGGTGGGATAATCAGCCCCAGCATTTT
cdr3_aa: CASSLGWDNQPQHF

d_call: -
v_call: TRBV11-2
j_call: TRBJ2-5
clone_size: -
cdr3_nt: TGTGCCAGCAGCCTTTCTGGGGACTTGCAAGAGACCCAGTACTTC
cdr3_aa: CASSLSGDLQETQYF

d_call: TRBD2
v_call: TRBV7-9
j_call: TRBJ2-5
clone_size: -
cdr3_nt: TGTGCCAGCAGCTTTTTACTAGCGGGAGGGAAAGAGACCCAGTACTTC
cdr3_aa: CASSFLLAGGKETQYF

d_call: -
v_call: TRBV9
j_call: TRBJ2-1
clone_size: -
cdr3_nt: TGTGCCAGCAGCGTAGACGTGGGATCCAATGAGCAGTTCTTC
cdr3_aa: CASSVDVGSNEQFF

d_call: TRBD1
v_call: TRBV19
j_call: TRBJ2-1
clone_size: once
cdr3_nt: TGTGCCAGTAGTGTGGACAGGGGGGACAATGAGCAGTTCTTC
cdr3_aa: CASSVDRGDNEQFF

d_call: -
v_call: TRBV7-3
j_call: TRBJ2-1
clone_size: -
cdr3_nt: TGTGCCAGCAGCTTACACGGAGAGCCCACCTACAATGAGCAGTTCTTC
cdr3_aa: CASSLHGEPTYNEQFF

d_call: -
v_call: TRBV20-1
j_call: TRBJ2-7
clone_size: once
cdr3_nt: TGCAGTGCTAGAGAACACTACGAGCAGTACTTC
cdr3_aa: CSAREHYEQYF

d_call: TRBD2
v_call: TRBV11-2
j_call: TRBJ2-1
clone_size: -
cdr3_nt: TGTGCCAGCAGGACCCCCCTAGCGGGGCATCCTACCTACAATGAGCAGTTCTTC
cdr3_aa: CASRTPLAGHPTYNEQFF

d_call: TRBD1
v_call: TRBV9
j_call: TRBJ2-3
clone_size: -
cdr3_nt: TGTGCCAGCAGCGTAGAGGGACAGGTATTAAGAGATACGCAGTATTTT
cdr3_aa: CASSVEGQVLRDTQYF

d_call: TRBD2
v_call: TRBV7-3
j_call: TRBJ2-1
clone_size: -
cdr3_nt: TGTGCCAGCAGCCCTCCCGCTAGCGGGGAGAATGAGCAGTTCTTC
cdr3_aa: CASSPPASGENEQFF

d_call: -
v_call: TRBV5-5
j_call: TRBJ2-7
clone_size: -
cdr3_nt: TGTGCCAGCAGGGCGTTGGACACCTACGAGCAGTACTTC
cdr3_aa: CASRALDTYEQYF

d_call: -
v_call: TRBV7-9
j_call: TRBJ2-2
clone_size: -
cdr3_nt: TGTGCCAGCAGCGGGTTCTCTGGGGAGCTGTTTTTT
cdr3_aa: CASSGFSGELFF

d_call: -
v_call: TRBV6-1
j_call: TRBJ1-2
clone_size: -
cdr3_nt: TGTGCCAGCAGCGGTTCAAGAGCTTGGTCGGTTGGCTACACCTTC
cdr3_aa: CASSGSRAWSVGYTF

d_call: TRBD1
v_call: TRBV5-6
j_call: TRBJ2-7
clone_size: -
cdr3_nt: TGTGCCAGCAGCTTGGGTCCGGGACAGGGCTACGAGCAGTACTTC
cdr3_aa: CASSLGPGQGYEQYF

d_call: TRBD1
v_call: TRBV27
j_call: TRBJ1-1
clone_size: -
cdr3_nt: TGTGCCAGCAGCCGGACAGGGACTGAAGCTTTCTTT
cdr3_aa: CASSRTGTEAFF

d_call: TRBD1
v_call: TRBV6-5
j_call: TRBJ1-1
clone_size: -
cdr3_nt: TGTGCCAGCAGTTACTCCCAGGGGGCCGAAGCTTTCTTT
cdr3_aa: CASSYSQGAEAFF

d_call: -
v_call: TRBV6-5
j_call: TRBJ2-7
clone_size: -
cdr3_nt: TGTGCCAGCAGTTACGGGGGGCGCTCCTACGAGCAGTACTTC
cdr3_aa: CASSYGGRSYEQYF

d_call: -
v_call: TRBV4-3
j_call: TRBJ2-7
clone_size: -
cdr3_nt: TGCGCCAGCAGCCAAGATCGCGCCGGAAGCTCCTACGAGCAGTACTTC
cdr3_aa: CASSQDRAGSSYEQYF

d_call: -
v_call: TRBV7-8
j_call: TRBJ1-5
clone_size: -
cdr3_nt: TGTGCCAGCAGCGTAGACACCAATCAGCCCCAGCATTTT
cdr3_aa: CASSVDTNQPQHF

d_call: TRBD2
v_call: TRBV6-1
j_call: TRBJ2-2
clone_size: -
cdr3_nt: TGTGCCAGCAGTGGGTTAGCGGGGGCAAACACCGGGGAGCTGTTTTTT
cdr3_aa: CASSGLAGANTGELFF

d_call: TRBD2
v_call: TRBV27
j_call: TRBJ2-3
clone_size: -
cdr3_nt: TGTGCCAGCAGGCGACTAGCGGGGGGGCAAGATACGCAGTATTTT
cdr3_aa: CASRRLAGGQDTQYF

d_call: TRBD1
v_call: TRBV11-2
j_call: TRBJ2-1
clone_size: -
cdr3_nt: TGTGCCGCAACCGGGACAGCACACAATGAGCAGTTCTTC
cdr3_aa: CAATGTAHNEQFF

d_call: -
v_call: TRBV7-3
j_call: TRBJ2-1
clone_size: -
cdr3_nt: TGTGCCAGCAGCGCCGTACTAGGGAATGAGCAGTTCTTC
cdr3_aa: CASSAVLGNEQFF

d_call: TRBD1
v_call: TRBV28
j_call: TRBJ1-3
clone_size: -
cdr3_nt: TGTGCCAGCAGTTTAAGGGGACAGGGGGTTCCCTCTGGAAACACCATATATTTT
cdr3_aa: CASSLRGQGVPSGNTIYF

d_call: -
v_call: TRBV9
j_call: TRBJ2-7
clone_size: -
cdr3_nt: TGTGCCAGCAGCCTTCCTAGATCCGAGCAGTACTTC
cdr3_aa: CASSLPRSEQYF

d_call: -
v_call: TRBV5-4
j_call: TRBJ2-7
clone_size: -
cdr3_nt: TGTGCCAGCAGCTCTGCGTCCTACGAGCAGTACTTC
cdr3_aa: CASSSASYEQYF

d_call: -
v_call: TRBV27
j_call: TRBJ2-1
clone_size: -
cdr3_nt: TGTGCCACCTTAGGGGTGGCGGAGCGGCAGTTCTTC
cdr3_aa: CATLGVAERQFF

d_call: TRBD2
v_call: TRBV5-6
j_call: TRBJ2-5
clone_size: once
cdr3_nt: TGTGCCAGCAGCTTCGCAGCGGGGTTGGCAGAGACCCAGTACTTC
cdr3_aa: CASSFAAGLAETQYF

d_call: -
v_call: TRBV7-3
j_call: TRBJ2-3
clone_size: -
cdr3_nt: TGTGCCAGCAGCTTAACCCCCTATACAGGGAGCACAGATACGCAGTATTTT
cdr3_aa: CASSLTPYTGSTDTQYF

d_call: -
v_call: TRBV27
j_call: TRBJ2-1
clone_size: -
cdr3_nt: TGTGCCAGCAGTTCCCCCCAGGGCGAGCAGTTCTTC
cdr3_aa: CASSSPQGEQFF

d_call: TRBD2
v_call: TRBV4-1
j_call: TRBJ2-3
clone_size: -
cdr3_nt: TGCGCCAGCAGCGACCGACTAGCGGGGACAGATACGCAGTATTTT
cdr3_aa: CASSDRLAGTDTQYF

d_call: -
v_call: TRBV7-9
j_call: TRBJ2-7
clone_size: few
cdr3_nt: TGTGCCAGCAGCCTAGACCCCGCCGGCGAGCAGTACTTC
cdr3_aa: CASSLDPAGEQYF

d_call: -
v_call: TRBV23-1
j_call: TRBJ2-2
clone_size: -
cdr3_nt: TGCGCCAGCAGTCGCAACAGGAAAGACACCGGGGAGCTGTTTTTT
cdr3_aa: CASSRNRKDTGELFF

d_call: -
v_call: TRBV5-5
j_call: TRBJ2-7
clone_size: -
cdr3_nt: TGTGCCAGCACCAGGGGCTATGGTGGGTACGAGCAGTACTTC
cdr3_aa: CASTRGYGGYEQYF

d_call: -
v_call: TRBV7-9
j_call: TRBJ1-5
clone_size: few
cdr3_nt: TGTGCCAGCAGCCCCTCGGGGACGGGGAATCAGCCCCAGCATTTT
cdr3_aa: CASSPSGTGNQPQHF

d_call: TRBD1
v_call: TRBV10-2
j_call: TRBJ2-5
clone_size: -
cdr3_nt: TGCGCCAGCAGTGAGTGGAGGACAGGGGGCCAACAAGAGACCCAGTACTTC
cdr3_aa: CASSEWRTGGQQETQYF

d_call: -
v_call: TRBV28
j_call: TRBJ1-2
clone_size: -
cdr3_nt: TGTGCCAGCAGTTTACATGGTAGGGACTATGGCTACACCTTC
cdr3_aa: CASSLHGRDYGYTF

d_call: -
v_call: TRBV4-1
j_call: TRBJ2-1
clone_size: -
cdr3_nt: TGCGCCAGCAGCCCCCGGCAGGGTTACAATGAGCAGTTCTTC
cdr3_aa: CASSPRQGYNEQFF

d_call: TRBD1
v_call: TRBV15
j_call: TRBJ2-3
clone_size: -
cdr3_nt: TGTGCCACCACCAAGACAGGGGGCCGCGCAGATACGCAGTATTTT
cdr3_aa: CATTKTGGRADTQYF

d_call: -
v_call: TRBV4-1
j_call: TRBJ2-1
clone_size: once
cdr3_nt: TGCGCCAGCAGCCCTAAACCGGGACTCAGCTCCTACAATGAGCAGTTCTTC
cdr3_aa: CASSPKPGLSSYNEQFF

d_call: TRBD1
v_call: TRBV15
j_call: TRBJ1-1
clone_size: -
cdr3_nt: TGTGCCACCAGCAGAGATCGGGCAGGGGGCACATACGGTGAAGCTTTCTTT
cdr3_aa: CATSRDRAGGTYGEAFF

d_call: TRBD2
v_call: TRBV27
j_call: TRBJ2-2
clone_size: -
cdr3_nt: TGTGCCAGCAGTTTAGGAGCGGGGGGATTCGGGGAGCTGTTTTTT
cdr3_aa: CASSLGAGGFGELFF

d_call: -
v_call: TRBV4-1
j_call: TRBJ2-7
clone_size: -
cdr3_nt: TGCGCCAGCAGCCAATCCCAGCAGTCCTACGAGCAGTACTTC
cdr3_aa: CASSQSQQSYEQYF